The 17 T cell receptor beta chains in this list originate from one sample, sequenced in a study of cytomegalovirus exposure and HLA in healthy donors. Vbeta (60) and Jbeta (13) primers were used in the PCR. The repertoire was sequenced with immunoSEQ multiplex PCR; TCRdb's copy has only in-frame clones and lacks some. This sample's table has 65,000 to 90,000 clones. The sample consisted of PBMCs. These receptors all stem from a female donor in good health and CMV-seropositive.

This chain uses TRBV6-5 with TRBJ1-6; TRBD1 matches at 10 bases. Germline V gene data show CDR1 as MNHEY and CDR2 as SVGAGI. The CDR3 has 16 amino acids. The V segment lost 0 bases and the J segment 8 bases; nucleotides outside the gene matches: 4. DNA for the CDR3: TGTGCCAGCAGTTACTCTGCGACAGGGGGCGATTCACCCCTCCACTTT. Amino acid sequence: CASSYSATGGDSPLHF.

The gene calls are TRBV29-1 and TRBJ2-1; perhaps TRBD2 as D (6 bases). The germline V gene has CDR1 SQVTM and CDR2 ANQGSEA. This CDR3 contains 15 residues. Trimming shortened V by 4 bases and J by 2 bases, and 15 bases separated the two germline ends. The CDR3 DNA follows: TGCAGCGTTGCCCGGGACTCCAACCCCTACAATGAGCAGTTCTTC. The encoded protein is CSVARDSNPYNEQFF.

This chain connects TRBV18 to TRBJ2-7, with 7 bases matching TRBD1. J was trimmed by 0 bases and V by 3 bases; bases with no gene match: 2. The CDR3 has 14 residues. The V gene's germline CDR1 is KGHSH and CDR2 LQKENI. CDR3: CASSPDRVSYEQYF. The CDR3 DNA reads TGTGCCAGCTCACCTGACAGGGTCTCCTACGAGCAGTACTTC. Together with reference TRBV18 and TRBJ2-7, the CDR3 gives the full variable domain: NAGVMQNPRHLVRRRGQEARLRCSPMKGHSHVYWYRQLPEEGLKFMVYLQKENIIDESGMPKERFSAEFPKEGPSILRIQQVVRGDSAAYFCASSPDRVSYEQYFGPGTRLTVT.

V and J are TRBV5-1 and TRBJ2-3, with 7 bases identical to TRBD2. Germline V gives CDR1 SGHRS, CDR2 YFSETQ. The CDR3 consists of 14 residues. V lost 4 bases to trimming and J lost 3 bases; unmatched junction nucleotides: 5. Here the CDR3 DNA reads TGCGCCAGCAGCGACCCGGGACTAACAGATACGCAGTATTTT. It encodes CASSDPGLTDTQYF.

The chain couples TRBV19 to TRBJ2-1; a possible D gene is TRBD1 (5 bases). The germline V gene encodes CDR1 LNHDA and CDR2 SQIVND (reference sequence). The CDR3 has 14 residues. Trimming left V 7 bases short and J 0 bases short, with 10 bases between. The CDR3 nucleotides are TGTGCCAGTAACCGACAGAGCTCCTACAATGAGCAGTTCTTC. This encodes CASNRQSSYNEQFF.

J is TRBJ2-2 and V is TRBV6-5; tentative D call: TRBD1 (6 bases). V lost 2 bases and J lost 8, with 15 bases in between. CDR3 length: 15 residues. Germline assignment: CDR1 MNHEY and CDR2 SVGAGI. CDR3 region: CASSYGGGTEGELFF. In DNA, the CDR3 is TGTGCCAGCAGTTACGGTGGGGGCACGGAGGGGGAGCTGTTTTTT.

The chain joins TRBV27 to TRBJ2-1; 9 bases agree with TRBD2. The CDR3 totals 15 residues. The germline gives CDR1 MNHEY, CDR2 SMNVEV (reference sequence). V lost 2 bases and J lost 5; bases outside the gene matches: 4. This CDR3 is CASSLGAGGHNEQFF. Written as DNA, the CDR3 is TGTGCCAGCAGTTTAGGGGCGGGGGGGCACAATGAGCAGTTCTTC.

The CDR3 DNA is TGTGCCAGCAGTTTCATGGCTAGCAATCAGCCCCAGCATTTT. This sequence encodes CASSFMASNQPQHF. This sequence joins TRBV28 and TRBJ1-5; D uncertain. The CDR3 spans 14 residues. Germline-derived CDR1 and CDR2 are MDHEN and SYDVKM. Trimming pared 3 bases from V and 0 bases from J, leaving 6 bases between.

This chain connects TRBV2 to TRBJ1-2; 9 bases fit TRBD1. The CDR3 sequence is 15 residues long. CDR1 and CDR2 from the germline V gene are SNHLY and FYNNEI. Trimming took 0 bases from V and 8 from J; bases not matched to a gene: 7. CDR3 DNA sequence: TGTGCCAGCAGTGAAGCAAGGACAGGGGCGCGGGGCTACACCTTC. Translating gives CASSEARTGARGYTF.

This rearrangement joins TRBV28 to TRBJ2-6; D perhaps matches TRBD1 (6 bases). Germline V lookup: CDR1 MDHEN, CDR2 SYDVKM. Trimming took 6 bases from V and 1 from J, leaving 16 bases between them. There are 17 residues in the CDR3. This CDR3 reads CASSTDRWTSGANVLTF. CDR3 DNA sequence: TGTGCCAGCAGCACTGACAGGTGGACGTCTGGGGCCAACGTCCTGACTTTC.

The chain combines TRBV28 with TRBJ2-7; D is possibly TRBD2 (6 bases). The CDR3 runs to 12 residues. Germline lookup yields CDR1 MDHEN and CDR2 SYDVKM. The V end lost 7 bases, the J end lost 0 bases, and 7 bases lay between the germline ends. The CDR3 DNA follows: TGTGCCAGCACCGGGGGCTCCTACGAGCAGTACTTC. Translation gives CASTGGSYEQYF. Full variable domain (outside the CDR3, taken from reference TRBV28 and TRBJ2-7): DVKVTQSSRYLVKRTGEKVFLECVQDMDHENMFWYRQDPGLGLRLIYFSYDVKMKEKGDIPEGYSVSREKKERFSLILESASTNQTSMYLCASTGGSYEQYFGPGTRLTVT.

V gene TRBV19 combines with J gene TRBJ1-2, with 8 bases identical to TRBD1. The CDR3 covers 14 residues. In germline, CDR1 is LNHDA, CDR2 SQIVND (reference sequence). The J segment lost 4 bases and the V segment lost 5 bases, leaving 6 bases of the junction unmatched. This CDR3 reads CASSRTGSSYGYTF. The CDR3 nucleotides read TGTGCCAGTAGTCGGACAGGGAGCTCCTATGGCTACACCTTC.

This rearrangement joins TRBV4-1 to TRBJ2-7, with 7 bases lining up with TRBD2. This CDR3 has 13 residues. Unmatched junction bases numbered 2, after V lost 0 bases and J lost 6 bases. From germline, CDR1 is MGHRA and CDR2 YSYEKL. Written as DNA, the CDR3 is TGCGCCAGCAGCCAAGAGCGGGAGCGCGAGCAGTACTTC. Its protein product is CASSQEREREQYF.

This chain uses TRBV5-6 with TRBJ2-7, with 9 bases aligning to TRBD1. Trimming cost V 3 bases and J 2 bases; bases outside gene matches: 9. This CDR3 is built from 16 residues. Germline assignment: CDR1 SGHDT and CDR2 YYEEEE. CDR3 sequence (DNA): TGTGCCAGCAGCTCCGCACCGGGGACAGGGCCCTACGAGCAGTACTTC. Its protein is CASSSAPGTGPYEQYF.

This chain's CDR3 is CASSADRAGTEAFF. The DNA of the CDR3 is TGTGCCAGCAGCGCCGACAGGGCAGGCACTGAAGCTTTCTTT. V is TRBV6-1 and J is TRBJ1-1; TRBD1 aligns across 7 bases. This CDR3 is 14 amino acids long. Germline CDR1 and CDR2: MNHNS and SASEGT. Trimming removed 6 bases from V and 4 bases from J; junction bases left unmatched: 8.

The CDR3 nucleotides are TGTGCCAGCAGCATGGACAAATTCAACTATGGCTACACCTTC. Translating gives CASSMDKFNYGYTF. The chain joins TRBV2 to TRBJ1-2; D possibly corresponds to TRBD1 (5 bases). The V end lost 6 bases, the J end lost 2 bases, and 13 bases lay between the germline ends. Germline CDR1 SNHLY, CDR2 FYNNEI. The CDR3 has 14 residues. The whole variable domain, filled in from reference TRBV2 and TRBJ1-2, reads EPEVTQTPSHQVTQMGQEVILRCVPISNHLYFYWYRQILGQKVEFLVSFYNNEISEKSEIFDDQFSVERPDGSNFTLKIRSTKLEDSAMYFCASSMDKFNYGYTFGSGTRLTVV.

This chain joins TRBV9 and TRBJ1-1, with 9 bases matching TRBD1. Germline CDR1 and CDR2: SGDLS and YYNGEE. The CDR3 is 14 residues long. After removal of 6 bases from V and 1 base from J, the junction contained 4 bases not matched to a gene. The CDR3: CASTPGQGNTEAFF. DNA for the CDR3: TGTGCCAGCACCCCGGGACAGGGGAACACTGAAGCTTTCTTT.